These 22 T cell receptor beta chains originate from one sample sequenced in a study of blood T cell repertoires in COVID-19. This table comes from immunoSEQ multiplex PCR, and its TCRdb copy is limited to in-frame clones, with some not included. The data show about 68,000 clones, approximately 92% seen once. The sample consisted of peripheral blood. The receptors derive from a man aged 50 to 59 with acute or convalescent COVID-19.

CDR3 coding DNA: TGTGCCAGCAGCTCGCGACAGGGGTTTGAAGCTTTCTTT. This gives the protein CASSSRQGFEAFF. This chain joins TRBV11-3 and TRBJ1-1; 8 bases map to TRBD1. The CDR3 totals 13 residues. The germline gives CDR1 SGHNT, CDR2 YENEEA. V dropped 4 bases and J dropped 7; count of bases not matched to a gene: 5.

V gene TRBV28 combines with J gene TRBJ2-7, with 8 bases lining up with TRBD1. The CDR3 spans 15 residues. Unmatched junction bases numbered 7, after V lost 4 bases and J lost 2 bases. The germline V gene has CDR1 MDHEN and CDR2 SYDVKM. The DNA for the CDR3 is TGTGCCAGCAGTTCCCCCGGGACAGGCACCTACGAGCAGTACGTC. It encodes CASSSPGTGTYEQYV.

The V and J genes are TRBV7-9 and TRBJ2-5; TRBD2 might be the D (6 bases). The V and J ends lost 0 bases and 5 bases respectively, with 13 bases between them. Looked up from germline, CDR1 is SEHNR and CDR2 is FQNEAQ (reference sequence). CDR3 length: 15 amino acids. DNA of the CDR3: TGTGCCAGCAGCTTAGCGTGGGACTCGGGGGAGACCCAGTACTTC. This translates into CASSLAWDSGETQYF.

As regards this clone: The sample contains more than one DNA sequence encoding this CDR3. The CDR3 is CASSPSRDITYEQYF. The CDR3, as DNA: TGCGCCAGCAGCCCCTCTCGGGACATCACCTACGAGCAGTACTTC. This chain connects TRBV4-1 to TRBJ2-7, with a possible D match to TRBD1 (6 bases). The CDR3 length is 15 residues. Germline CDR1 reads MGHRA; CDR2 reads YSYEKL. Trimming pared 4 bases from V and 2 bases from J, leaving 15 bases between.

J is TRBJ1-4 and V is TRBV19, with D maybe TRBD1 (5 bases). Trimming removed 3 bases from V and 10 bases from J, with 15 bases in between. The CDR3 is 14 amino acids. Germline CDR1 LNHDA, CDR2 SQIVND (reference sequence). CDR3 sequence (DNA): TGTGCCAGTAGTATTTTCGGACCCGGGGGAAAACTGTTTTTT. It translates to CASSIFGPGGKLFF.

CDR3 region: CASSPTSGSSGETQYF. The CDR3 nucleotides are TGTGCCAGCAGCCCCACTAGCGGAAGCTCGGGGGAGACCCAGTACTTC. The chain is built from TRBV7-2 and TRBJ2-5; TRBD2 matches at 8 bases. This CDR3 region has 16 residues. Unmatched junction bases numbered 13, after V lost 5 bases and J lost 5 bases. The germline CDR1 and CDR2 sequences are SGHTA and FQGNSA. Variable domain in full (rest from reference TRBV7-2 and TRBJ2-5): GAGVSQSPSNKVTEKGKDVELRCDPISGHTALYWYRQSLGQGLEFLIYFQGNSAPDKSGLPSDRFSAERTGGSVSTLTIQRTQQEDSAVYLCASSPTSGSSGETQYFGPGTRLLVL.

J is TRBJ1-1 and V is TRBV9, with D perhaps TRBD1 (5 bases). CDR1 is SGDLS, CDR2 YYNGEE, per germline. This CDR3 comprises 15 residues. The ends were cut back, 4 bases at V and 0 bases at J, with 13 bases in the middle. The CDR3 DNA follows: TGTGCCAGCAGCACGACAGTTTTTTTGAACACTGAAGCTTTCTTT. Its protein product is CASSTTVFLNTEAFF. The variable domain in full, with the rest retrieved from reference TRBV9 and TRBJ1-1, is DSGVTQTPKHLITATGQRVTLRCSPRSGDLSVYWYQQSLDQGLQFLIQYYNGEERAKGNILERFSAQQFPDLHSELNLSSLELGDSALYFCASSTTVFLNTEAFFGQGTRLTVV.

The chain couples TRBV19 to TRBJ1-1; 10 nucleotides align to TRBD1. Trimming removed 3 bases from V and 0 bases from J; junction bases left unmatched: 4. Germline V gives CDR1 LNHDA, CDR2 SQIVND (reference sequence). CDR3 size: 16 residues. The CDR3 nucleotides read TGTGCCAGTAGTATCCCCGGGACAGGGGTGAACACTGAAGCTTTCTTT. Protein product: CASSIPGTGVNTEAFF.

This clone was seen only once. The chain recombines TRBV10-1 with TRBJ2-6, with 15 bases matching TRBD2. The trim removed 10 bases at V and 0 bases at J, leaving 13 bases unmatched. CDR1 and CDR2 from the germline V gene are WNHNN and SYGVQD (reference sequence). CDR3 size: 20 residues. In DNA, the CDR3 is TGCGCCATCGATGGGGGACTAGCGGGAGGACCTCTCTCTGGGGCCAACGTCCTGACTTTC. Translating gives CAIDGGLAGGPLSGANVLTF.

The chain employs TRBV9 and TRBJ1-1; the match to TRBD1 covers 11 bases. Germline V gene lookup returns CDR1 SGDLS and CDR2 YYNGEE. The CDR3 loop spans 16 amino acids. Trimming cost V 0 bases and J 10 bases; bases outside gene matches: 11. The CDR3 loop is CASSVAEGQGESVAFF. CDR3 DNA sequence: TGTGCCAGCAGCGTAGCCGAGGGACAGGGGGAGTCGGTAGCTTTCTTT.

This sequence joins TRBV6-6 and TRBJ1-1; a weak D match, TRBD1 (5 bases). Trimming removed 2 bases at V and 3 bases at J, with 7 bases between. The germline gives CDR1 MNHNY, CDR2 SVGAGI (reference sequence). The CDR3 loop spans 13 amino acids. In DNA form, the CDR3 reads TGTGCCAGCAGTTACGGGGGGGACACTGAAGCTTTCTTT. It translates to CASSYGGDTEAFF.

The V call is TRBV19, the J call TRBJ2-2, with 8 bases fitting TRBD1. Germline V gene sequence: CDR1 LNHDA, CDR2 SQIVND (reference sequence). The CDR3 contains 12 residues. Trimming removed 9 bases from V and 9 bases from J; junction bases left unmatched: 6. CDR3 in amino acids: CASRQGFRELFF. CDR3 bases: TGTGCCAGCCGACAGGGGTTCCGGGAGCTGTTTTTT. The variable domain in full, with the rest retrieved from reference TRBV19 and TRBJ2-2, is DGGITQSPKYLFRKEGQNVTLSCEQNLNHDAMYWYRQDPGQGLRLIYYSQIVNDFQKGDIAEGYSVSREKKESFPLTVTSAQKNPTAFYLCASRQGFRELFFGEGSRLTVL.

The chain is built from TRBV27 and TRBJ2-1; 8 bases map to TRBD2. The CDR3 runs to 15 residues. Germline V lookup: CDR1 MNHEY, CDR2 SMNVEV (reference sequence). The ends lost 4 bases at V and 7 bases at J; junction bases unmatched: 9. The CDR3 region is CASSSLAGLLNEQFF. In DNA, the CDR3 is TGTGCCAGCAGTTCCTTAGCGGGACTACTGAATGAGCAGTTCTTC.

The rearrangement uses TRBV7-2 and TRBJ1-5; D ambiguous. V gave up 0 bases and J gave up 2 bases, with 11 bases separating them. The CDR3 totals 16 residues. The germline gives CDR1 SGHTA, CDR2 FQGNSA. Written as DNA, the CDR3 is TGTGCCAGCAGCTTAGCGGGCTCGGTAGGCAATCAGCCCCAGCATTTT. This encodes CASSLAGSVGNQPQHF.

The genes are TRBV6-5 and TRBJ1-2; D might be TRBD1 (5 bases). V dropped 6 bases and J dropped 3 bases, with 11 bases sitting between them. The germline CDR1 and CDR2 sequences are MNHEY and SVGAGI. This CDR3 has 13 residues. The CDR3 reads CASRLDSYYGYTF. CDR3 nucleotide sequence: TGTGCCAGCAGGCTAGACAGCTACTATGGCTACACCTTC.

V usage is TRBV4-2 and J usage is TRBJ1-2; the match to TRBD1 covers 8 bases. This CDR3 is 15 amino acids long. Germline trimming cut 3 bases from V and 4 bases from J; bases unmatched to any gene: 7. The germline V gene encodes CDR1 LGHNA and CDR2 YNFKEQ. The CDR3 region is CASSQAGDRGYGYTF. CDR3 sequence (DNA): TGTGCCAGCAGCCAGGCCGGAGACAGGGGCTATGGCTACACCTTC.

In its sample, this clone was seen once. CDR3 amino acids: CASSVGKSGRNNEQFF. The CDR3 nucleotides read TGTGCCAGCAGCGTAGGGAAAAGCGGGAGGAACAATGAGCAGTTCTTC. The V and J genes are TRBV9 and TRBJ2-1; 9 nucleotides match TRBD2. The CDR3 has 16 residues. CDR1 and CDR2 from the germline V gene are SGDLS and YYNGEE. V trimming: 0 bases; J trimming: 5 bases; junction bases outside the gene matches: 6.

CDR3 nucleotides: TGTGCCAGCAGACGGCTAGCGGGAGTTTCAGATACGCAGTATTTT. Amino acids: CASRRLAGVSDTQYF. This chain links TRBV2 with TRBJ2-3; 10 nucleotides match TRBD2. The CDR3 contains 15 residues. The J segment lost 4 bases and the V segment lost 6 bases, leaving 7 bases of the junction unmatched. CDR1 is SNHLY, CDR2 FYNNEI, per germline.

This rearrangement joins TRBV7-9 to TRBJ2-2, with D perhaps matching TRBD2 (5 bases). Germline CDR1 SEHNR, CDR2 FQNEAQ (reference sequence). This CDR3 comprises 15 residues. V gave up 4 bases and J gave up 4 bases, with 13 bases separating them. This chain's CDR3 is CASSSRVAITGELFF. CDR3 nucleotides: TGTGCCAGCAGCTCCCGGGTAGCGATCACCGGGGAGCTGTTTTTT. The whole variable domain, filled in from reference TRBV7-9 and TRBJ2-2, reads DTGVSQNPRHKITKRGQNVTFRCDPISEHNRLYWYRQTLGQGPEFLTYFQNEAQLEKSRLLSDRFSAERPKGSFSTLEIQRTEQGDSAMYLCASSSRVAITGELFFGEGSRLTVL.

Written as DNA, the CDR3 is TGTGCCTGGAGTTTGGGAGTCTATGGCTACACCTTC. It translates to CAWSLGVYGYTF. This chain joins TRBV30 and TRBJ1-2; no definite D call. V dropped 2 bases and J dropped 4 bases, with 8 bases sitting between them. The germline V gene has CDR1 GTSNPN and CDR2 SVGIG (reference sequence). The CDR3 loop spans 12 amino acids.

The chain is built from TRBV5-1 and TRBJ2-1, with 8 nucleotides matching TRBD2. This CDR3 has 15 amino acids. Per the germline V gene, CDR1 is SGHRS and CDR2 is YFSETQ. Losses at the gene ends were 3 bases for V and 4 bases for J; bases not matched to a gene: 6. The CDR3 reads CASSYLAGTYNEQFF. Written as DNA, the CDR3 is TGCGCCAGCAGCTATTTAGCGGGAACGTACAATGAGCAGTTCTTC.

This clone has just one count. The V gene is TRBV28, the J gene TRBJ2-4, with 8 bases that match TRBD1. This CDR3 has 14 residues. V lost 6 bases to trimming and J lost 7 bases; unmatched junction nucleotides: 8. Germline lookup yields CDR1 MDHEN and CDR2 SYDVKM. CDR3 DNA: TGTGCCAGCAGCATGACAGGGGTCCGGAACATTCAGTACTTC. Its protein product is CASSMTGVRNIQYF. Based on the CDR3 plus reference TRBV28 and TRBJ2-4, the full variable domain is DVKVTQSSRYLVKRTGEKVFLECVQDMDHENMFWYRQDPGLGLRLIYFSYDVKMKEKGDIPEGYSVSREKKERFSLILESASTNQTSMYLCASSMTGVRNIQYFGAGTRLSVL.